This TCR beta chain derives from a study of cytomegalovirus exposure and HLA in healthy donors. Findings and limits, study-wide: The number of N-insertions in an Asian-associated ancestry cluster was reportedly below the approximately 700-donor mean in a later analysis.

All the people who gave samples were healthy bone marrow donors. In the PCR, 60 Vbeta and 13 Jbeta primers were used. This table comes from immunoSEQ multiplex PCR, and its TCRdb copy is limited to in-frame clones, with some not included. The profile shows around 200,000 clones, around 81% of them singletons. As concerns this clone: Its matching antigen is unknown. The same CDR3 also results from other DNA sequences found in this sample.

Trimming left V 0 bases short and J 2 bases short, with 6 bases between. This CDR3 is 14 amino acids long. The V gene's germline CDR1 is SGHRS and CDR2 YFSETQ. The chain links TRBV5-1 to TRBJ1-5, with D uncertain. The sequenced sample was PBMCs. The TCR was taken from a woman aged 25-40 years in good health and CMV-seropositive. The CDR3 is CASSLGAGNQPQHF. Here the CDR3 DNA reads TGCGCCAGCAGCTTGGGTGCGGGCAATCAGCCCCAGCATTTT.